This TCR beta chain was retrieved from a study of T cell repertoires in cytomegalovirus infection. Background on the study: CMV infection together with matching HLA type was indicated by public TCR beta signatures. Study-level findings and limits: Predominance within the ex vivo response was attributable to HLA-C-restricted CMV-specific TCR beta clonotypes. Identification of carriers of CMV plus the relevant HLA was achieved through cumulative public TCR beta family frequency.

TCRdb itself ran the reads through MiXCR, one entry per CDR3 protein. The top ten clones hold 8.5% to 10% of a sample with 200,000 to 300,000 distinct CDR3 sequences, about an eighth of them seen once. V dropped 4 bases and J dropped 4 bases, with 14 bases sitting between them. The CDR3 has 15 residues. Germline V CDR1 and CDR2: LGHDT, YNNKEL (reference sequence). This clonotype was seen more than once but under ten times. Its antigen is not identified. Input material: PBMCs. The genes are TRBV3-1 and TRBJ2-1; D may be TRBD1 or TRBD2 (5 bases each). The sequence was obtained from a human donor in good health (CMV status not recorded). Some clones in this sample may be carry-over from other donors' samples. The CDR3 spells CASSRGDRTYNEQFF. CDR3 DNA: TGTGCCAGCAGCCGAGGGGACCGGACTTACAATGAGCAGTTCTTC.